The 30 T cell receptor beta chains in this list originate from one sample, sequenced in a study of control samples from healthy donors and cancer patients. The repertoire was sequenced with immunoSEQ multiplex PCR; TCRdb's copy has only in-frame clones and lacks some. This table has about 12,000 clones, over 75% appearing once. Source material: formalin-fixed, paraffin-embedded tissue. Receptors were obtained from a male donor with melanoma.

The chain has TRBV7-2 and TRBJ1-2; no clear D. The CDR3 consists of 13 residues. V lost 5 bases and J 2 bases, leaving 9 bases between the germline ends. In germline, CDR1 is SGHTA, CDR2 FQGNSA. CDR3 sequence reads: CASSPTVNYGYTF. CDR3 DNA sequence: TGTGCCAGCAGCCCTACAGTAAACTATGGCTACACCTTC. The complete variable domain, with remaining parts taken from reference TRBV7-2 and TRBJ1-2, reads GAGVSQSPSNKVTEKGKDVELRCDPISGHTALYWYRQSLGQGLEFLIYFQGNSAPDKSGLPSDRFSAERTGGSVSTLTIQRTQQEDSAVYLCASSPTVNYGYTFGSGTRLTVV.

The V call is TRBV7-2, the J call TRBJ1-2; tentative D call: TRBD1 (5 bases). V lost 3 bases to trimming and J lost 4 bases, with 12 bases between them. The CDR3 totals 14 residues. Looked up from germline, CDR1 is SGHTA and CDR2 is FQGNSA. The DNA for the CDR3 is TGTGCCAGCAGCTTTCCGACAGAAACCTATGGCTACACCTTC. Translation gives CASSFPTETYGYTF.

The rearrangement links TRBV7-2 to TRBJ1-2, with TRBD1 matching 7 bases. Trimming took 2 bases from V and 7 from J; bases not matched to a gene: 10. The germline CDR1 and CDR2 sequences are SGHTA and FQGNSA. CDR3 size: 15 residues. The CDR3 region is CASSLSLTGASGYTF. CDR3 coding DNA: TGTGCCAGCAGCTTATCCCTAACAGGGGCCTCTGGCTACACCTTC.

The chain employs TRBV30 and TRBJ2-1, with unresolved D. Trimming shortened V by 0 bases and J by 9 bases, and 6 bases separated the two germline ends. The germline V gene has CDR1 GTSNPN and CDR2 SVGIG (reference sequence). This CDR3 contains 11 residues. The CDR3 sequence is CAWSVRSEQFF. DNA for the CDR3: TGTGCCTGGAGTGTACGGAGTGAGCAGTTCTTC. The whole variable domain, filled in from reference TRBV30 and TRBJ2-1, reads SQTIHQWPATLVQPVGSPLSLECTVEGTSNPNLYWYRQAAGRGLQLLFYSVGIGQISSEVPQNLSASRPQDRQFILSSKKLLLSDSGFYLCAWSVRSEQFFGPGTRLTVL.

This chain joins TRBV27 and TRBJ1-6; D unresolved. V lost 7 bases, J lost 9 bases, and 10 bases lay in between. The CDR3 runs to 12 residues. Germline CDR1 MNHEY, CDR2 SMNVEV (reference sequence). CDR3 DNA sequence: TGTGCCAGCACAGACCACGGTTCACCCCTCCACTTT. This translates into CASTDHGSPLHF.

J is TRBJ1-5 and V is TRBV7-9; no clear D. Germline CDR1 SEHNR, CDR2 FQNEAQ (reference sequence). Trimming left V 3 bases short and J 4 bases short, with 7 bases between. The CDR3 length is 13 residues. CDR3 region: CASSFEGNQPQHF. In nucleotides, the CDR3 is TGTGCCAGCAGCTTTGAGGGTAATCAGCCCCAGCATTTT.

CDR3 DNA sequence: TGTGCCAGCAGTGGAGGGGGCTTAGATACGCAGTATTTT. Translation: CASSGGGLDTQYF. J is TRBJ2-3 and V is TRBV25-1; TRBD1 matches 7 bases. Germline V CDR1 and CDR2: MGHDK, SYGVNS. V was pared by 4 bases and J by 5 bases, with 3 bases of the junction left unmatched. CDR3 size: 13 residues.

The V call is TRBV11-2, the J call TRBJ2-1; 11 bases map to TRBD2. The germline CDR1 and CDR2 sequences are SGHAT and FQNNGV. The CDR3 has 16 amino acids. V trimming: 5 bases; J trimming: 9 bases; junction bases outside the gene matches: 12. The CDR3 sequence is CASSLYGTSGFSEQFF. The CDR3 coding sequence is TGTGCCAGCAGCCTATATGGGACTAGCGGCTTTAGTGAGCAGTTCTTC.

This chain connects TRBV19 to TRBJ1-2; TRBD1 might be the D (6 bases). CDR3 length: 16 amino acids. Germline V gene sequence: CDR1 LNHDA, CDR2 SQIVND (reference sequence). Trimming removed 1 base at V and 2 bases at J, with 14 bases between. In DNA form, the CDR3 reads TGTGCCAGTAGTATAGGGGCAGGGGCCTACAACTATGGCTACACCTTC. As protein: CASSIGAGAYNYGYTF.

This chain joins TRBV24-1 and TRBJ2-1; D is undetermined. Germline CDR1 reads KGHDR; CDR2 reads SFDVKD. CDR3 size: 15 residues. Between the trimmed V and J ends, which lost 4 bases and 5 bases, there was a span of 14 bases. The CDR3 nucleotides read TGTGCCACCAGTGACCCGGACCGTCTTAACAATGAGCAGTTCTTC. Its protein is CATSDPDRLNNEQFF.

This rearrangement joins TRBV6-5 to TRBJ2-7; D is perhaps TRBD2 (6 bases). The CDR3 is made up of 16 amino acids. Between the trimmed V and J ends, which lost 2 bases and 6 bases, there was a span of 20 bases. In germline, CDR1 is MNHEY, CDR2 SVGAGI. This CDR3 is CASSYQKEGVMGEQYF. The DNA for the CDR3 is TGTGCCAGCAGTTACCAGAAGGAGGGAGTTATGGGCGAGCAGTACTTC.

This clone has just one count. The CDR3 sequence is CASSIPIGQGSGSLSSYNEQFF. The CDR3 DNA reads as TGTGCCAGTAGTATACCGATTGGACAGGGGTCGGGATCACTGAGCTCCTACAATGAGCAGTTCTTC. The chain uses TRBV19 and TRBJ2-1, with TRBD1 matching over 9 bases. V lost 2 bases to trimming and J lost 0 bases; unmatched junction nucleotides: 20. CDR1 is LNHDA and CDR2 is SQIVND in the germline V gene (reference sequence). The CDR3 runs 22 residues. The variable domain in full, completed from reference TRBV19 and TRBJ2-1, reads DGGITQSPKYLFRKEGQNVTLSCEQNLNHDAMYWYRQDPGQGLRLIYYSQIVNDFQKGDIAEGYSVSREKKESFPLTVTSAQKNPTAFYLCASSIPIGQGSGSLSSYNEQFFGPGTRLTVL.

V is TRBV7-6 and J is TRBJ1-3, with D perhaps matching TRBD1 (5 bases). V dropped 8 bases and J dropped 0 bases, with 14 bases sitting between them. CDR1 is SGHVS and CDR2 is FNYEAQ in the germline V gene. The CDR3 covers 15 residues. The CDR3 region has the DNA TGTGCCAGCGGACCCGACAGTCACTCTGGAAACACCATATATTTT. It codes for CASGPDSHSGNTIYF.

This chain connects TRBV27 to TRBJ2-6; TRBD1 aligns across 8 bases. V shed 3 bases, J shed 4 bases, and the junction held 5 bases outside the gene matches. The CDR3 has 16 residues. CDR1 is MNHEY, CDR2 SMNVEV, per germline (reference sequence). CDR3 DNA: TGTGCCAGCAGTTTTTACAGGGGGAGCGGGGCCAACGTCCTGACTTTC. Its translation: CASSFYRGSGANVLTF.

The J gene is TRBJ2-7, the V gene TRBV6-1, with 9 bases fitting TRBD2. The V gene end was trimmed by 3 bases and the J gene end by 3 bases; junction bases not matched to a gene: 6. Germline CDR1 and CDR2: MNHNS and SASEGT. The CDR3 totals 15 residues. CDR3 DNA: TGTGCCAGCAGTGAGGGTAGCGGGAGCCACTACGAGCAGTACGTC. This translates into CASSEGSGSHYEQYV.

The chain has TRBV14 and TRBJ2-1, with TRBD1 identical over 7 bases. The CDR3 totals 14 residues. In germline, CDR1 is SGHDN, CDR2 FVKESK. V shed 2 bases, J shed 7 bases, and the junction held 5 bases outside the gene matches. CDR3 sequence: CASSQTGVGNEQFF. The CDR3 nucleotides read TGTGCCAGCAGCCAAACAGGGGTGGGGAATGAGCAGTTCTTC.

The chain combines TRBV9 with TRBJ2-1; the match to TRBD1 covers 8 bases. V dropped 5 bases and J dropped 3; count of bases not matched to a gene: 10. Germline CDR1 reads SGDLS; CDR2 reads YYNGEE. The CDR3 runs 16 residues. This CDR3 reads CASSGASDRGYNEQFF. The CDR3 DNA reads as TGTGCCAGCAGTGGGGCCTCAGACAGGGGCTACAATGAGCAGTTCTTC. Combining the CDR3 with reference TRBV9 and TRBJ2-1 gives the whole variable domain DSGVTQTPKHLITATGQRVTLRCSPRSGDLSVYWYQQSLDQGLQFLIQYYNGEERAKGNILERFSAQQFPDLHSELNLSSLELGDSALYFCASSGASDRGYNEQFFGPGTRLTVL.

Of note for this clone: The same CDR3 arises from other DNA sequences in this sample as well. The chain joins TRBV7-2 to TRBJ2-2, with D perhaps assigned TRBD1 or TRBD2 (7 bases each). This CDR3 has 15 amino acids. Germline CDR1 reads SGHTA; CDR2 reads FQGNSA. V gave up 4 bases and J gave up 5 bases, with 14 bases separating them. CDR3 DNA sequence: TGTGCCAGCAGCTCAGGGGGGGCAGTGACCGGGGAGCTGTTTTTT. This translates into CASSSGGAVTGELFF.

The chain combines TRBV4-2 with TRBJ2-3; perhaps TRBD2 as D (5 bases). V gave up 0 bases and J gave up 1 base, with 11 bases separating them. CDR1 and CDR2 from the germline V gene are LGHNA and YNFKEQ. CDR3 size: 16 residues. CDR3 region: CASSQEWTGRTDTQYF. The CDR3 coding sequence is TGTGCCAGCAGCCAAGAATGGACTGGACGCACAGATACGCAGTATTTT.

This chain connects TRBV18 to TRBJ2-2; D uncertain. Germline V lookup: CDR1 KGHSH, CDR2 LQKENI. This CDR3 has 14 residues. V was trimmed by 5 bases and J by 1 base, leaving 8 bases between them. In DNA form, the CDR3 reads TGTGCCAGCTCAGTCGACTTGAACACCGGGGAGCTGTTTTTT. This encodes CASSVDLNTGELFF.

The chain has TRBV5-1 and TRBJ1-1; D not certain. The V gene's germline CDR1 is SGHRS and CDR2 YFSETQ. This CDR3 comprises 14 residues. Deletions cut 0 bases from V and 4 bases from J, with 10 bases between. CDR3 region: CASSLAARGTEAFF. The CDR3 nucleotides read TGCGCCAGCAGCTTGGCAGCTCGCGGCACTGAAGCTTTCTTT.

The V call is TRBV7-2, the J call TRBJ2-5, with 7 positions matching TRBD1. Germline CDR1 reads SGHTA; CDR2 reads FQGNSA. The trim removed 5 bases at V and 0 bases at J, leaving 3 bases unmatched. CDR3 size: 14 residues. The CDR3, as DNA: TGTGCCAGCAGCCTGGGACAGTACCAAGAGACCCAGTACTTC. Translating it yields CASSLGQYQETQYF.

The chain joins TRBV6-5 to TRBJ1-5; TRBD1 might be the D (5 bases). The CDR3 loop spans 15 amino acids. V was shortened by 0 bases and J by 6 bases, with 12 bases between the two germline ends. Germline V lookup: CDR1 MNHEY, CDR2 SVGAGI. Here the CDR3 DNA reads TGTGCCAGCAGTTACTCCTACGACAGTGGTCAGCCCCAGCATTTT. Protein sequence: CASSYSYDSGQPQHF.

The rearrangement links TRBV19 to TRBJ1-5; 8 bases map to TRBD1. The V gene's germline CDR1 is LNHDA and CDR2 SQIVND (reference sequence). The CDR3 extends over 15 amino acids. The ends lost 3 bases at V and 6 bases at J; junction bases unmatched: 7. CDR3 amino acids: CASSIGDRGVQPQHF. CDR3 DNA sequence: TGTGCCAGTAGTATCGGCGACAGGGGTGTTCAGCCCCAGCATTTT.

This clone appeared a single time. This chain uses TRBV7-9 with TRBJ1-2; 8 bases line up with TRBD1. CDR3 size: 14 residues. The J segment lost 7 bases and the V segment lost 2 bases, leaving 6 bases of the junction unmatched. Germline CDR1 and CDR2: SEHNR and FQNEAQ (reference sequence). CDR3 protein: CASSLSGQGRGYTF. The CDR3 DNA reads TGTGCCAGCAGCTTAAGCGGACAGGGACGTGGCTACACCTTC.

This sequence joins TRBV5-1 and TRBJ1-1; tentatively, D is TRBD1 (6 bases). The CDR3 is made up of 14 amino acids. Deletions cut 4 bases from V and 2 bases from J, with 12 bases between. The germline CDR1 and CDR2 sequences are SGHRS and YFSETQ. The CDR3: CASSATGTNTEAFF. CDR3 sequence (DNA): TGCGCCAGCAGCGCCACAGGGACTAACACTGAAGCTTTCTTT.

V gene TRBV5-4 combines with J gene TRBJ1-1, with D perhaps TRBD1 (6 bases). Germline V gene data show CDR1 as SGHNT and CDR2 as YYREEE (reference sequence). This CDR3 region has 16 residues. V was shortened by 4 bases and J by 4 bases, with 20 bases between the two germline ends. In nucleotides, the CDR3 is TGTGCCAGCAGCCCCGAACTACAGGGATTCGGCACTGAAGCTTTCTTT. It codes for CASSPELQGFGTEAFF.

The rearrangement uses TRBV9 and TRBJ2-1, with TRBD2 matching 8 bases. The junction had 7 bases not matched to a gene; V was cut back by 0 bases and J by 5 bases. The CDR3 length is 16 residues. Germline V gene lookup returns CDR1 SGDLS and CDR2 YYNGEE. CDR3 sequence: CASSVDSGTKNNEQFF. The CDR3 DNA sequence: TGTGCCAGCAGCGTAGATAGCGGGACTAAAAACAATGAGCAGTTCTTC. The entire variable domain, with the rest obtained from reference TRBV9 and TRBJ2-1, is as follows: DSGVTQTPKHLITATGQRVTLRCSPRSGDLSVYWYQQSLDQGLQFLIQYYNGEERAKGNILERFSAQQFPDLHSELNLSSLELGDSALYFCASSVDSGTKNNEQFFGPGTRLTVL.

The rearrangement joins TRBV5-4 to TRBJ2-5; D is unresolved. Trimming left V 0 bases short and J 1 base short, with 10 bases between. The germline V gene has CDR1 SGHNT and CDR2 YYREEE (reference sequence). The CDR3 covers 15 residues. CDR3 sequence: CASSLDPGSQETQYF. For the CDR3, the DNA is TGTGCCAGCAGCTTGGATCCAGGCAGCCAAGAGACCCAGTACTTC.

The V gene is TRBV15, the J gene TRBJ2-3, with a tentative D call TRBD2 (6 bases). V lost 3 bases to trimming and J lost 0 bases, with 16 bases between them. The CDR3 contains 17 residues. Germline V gene data show CDR1 as LNHNV and CDR2 as YYDKDF (reference sequence). This chain's CDR3 is CATSRGLLASSTDTQYF. In DNA, the CDR3 is TGTGCCACCAGCAGGGGGTTGCTAGCGTCTAGCACAGATACGCAGTATTTT.